This TCR beta chain emerged from a study of beta chain features in type 1 diabetes. Whole-study context: Patients shared similar age, gender and cell yields with healthy donors.

Trimming cost V 3 bases and J 3 bases, with 8 bases left between them. The CDR3 is 13 amino acids. With respect to this clone: Antigen unknown.

TCRB transcripts that were expressed got sequenced, as all of the isolated RNA had been reverse transcribed. Profiled with immunoSEQ multiplex PCR; TCRdb holds only in-frame clones, not every one. The sample yields fewer than 650,000 clones, around 15% seen once. Study-level findings and limits: More deletions and fewer insertions at VDJ junctions were seen in type 1 diabetes patients.

Sequenced input: naive CD4+ T cells from blood. The TCR sequence derives from a man between 18 and 29 years old in good health. The V call is TRBV23-1, the J call TRBJ1-2; the D gene is possibly TRBD1 (5 bases). TRBV23-1 is an open reading frame, and its role is uncertain. The CDR3 region is CASSHPGDYGYTF. The DNA of the CDR3 is TGCGCCAGCAGTCATCCGGGGGACTATGGCTACACCTTC.